This T cell receptor beta chain was observed in a study of neurological immune-mediated disorders. This clonotype was observed at least ten times. TCRdb itself ran the 5' RACE reads through MiXCR, one entry per CDR3 protein. The table has more than 50,000 distinct CDR3 sequences, roughly 3.5% seen once; the top ten hold about 7%. Between the trimmed V and J ends, which lost 1 base and 6 bases, there was a span of 14 bases. This CDR3 has 14 amino acids. CDR1 and CDR2 (germline): SGHRS, YFSETQ. This sequence was found in a woman aged 60-70 years with multiple sclerosis. What was sequenced was PBMCs. The chain couples TRBV5-1 to TRBJ2-7; perhaps TRBD1 as D (5 bases). CDR3 sequence reads: CASSLKAGNSEQYF. Written as DNA, the CDR3 is TGCGCCAGCAGCTTGAAGGCAGGGAACTCCGAGCAGTACTTC.